What follows is one TCR beta chain and its context. The data belong to a study of CXCR3-negative and CXCR3-positive naive CD8 T cells. This CDR3 has 15 residues. CDR1 and CDR2 (germline): SEHNR, FQNEAQ (reference sequence). Preparation of TRB cDNA libraries relied on 5' RACE carrying UMI labels. TCRdb re-called the 5' RACE reads, yielding one record per CDR3 amino acid sequence without DNA. The specimen's table records 100,000 to 150,000 distinct CDR3 sequences. The specimen sequenced was naive CXCR3- CD8+ T cells from blood. Subset here: CD45RO-CCR7+CD27+CD95- naive CD8+ T cells lacking CXCR3 (TNR3-). This TCR came from a human donor in good health. Some clones in this sample may be carry-over from other donors' samples. V gene TRBV7-9 combines with J gene TRBJ1-1. This CDR3 is CASSSATPPNTEAFF. Supplemented by reference TRBV7-9 and TRBJ1-1, the full variable domain reads DTGVSQNPRHKITKRGQNVTFRCDPISEHNRLYWYRQTLGQGPEFLTYFQNEAQLEKSRLLSDRFSAERPKGSFSTLEIQRTEQGDSAMYLCASSSATPPNTEAFFGQGTRLTVV.